Below, 7 T cell receptor beta chains from the same sample are listed, as sequenced in a study of technical replicates of blood from several donors. The assay was immunoSEQ multiplex PCR, and TCRdb's table has in-frame clones only and misses some. The table has 76,000 or so clones, approximately 83% seen once. Sequencing input: PBMCs. All receptors derive from a human donor in good health. Some clones in this sample may be carry-over from other donors' samples.

The chain couples TRBV27 to TRBJ2-5; 11 bases are shared with TRBD2. In germline, CDR1 is MNHEY, CDR2 SMNVEV (reference sequence). After removal of 9 bases from V and 3 bases from J, the junction contained 3 bases not matched to a gene. The CDR3 sequence is 13 residues long. The CDR3 here is CASGTSGEETQYF. Here the CDR3 DNA reads TGTGCCAGTGGGACTAGCGGAGAAGAGACCCAGTACTTC.

This clone has only a few counts. The chain employs TRBV29-1 and TRBJ1-1; 7 bases align to TRBD1. From germline, CDR1 is SQVTM and CDR2 ANQGSEA. The CDR3 contains 15 residues. The CDR3 DNA follows: TGCATCATCAGGGGGATGGTTTCGGGGCGGACTGAAGCTTTCTTT. This codes for CIIRGMVSGRTEAFF.

This clone has a handful of counts. The genes are TRBV5-1 and TRBJ2-5, with 8 bases that match TRBD2. CDR1 is SGHRS and CDR2 is YFSETQ in the germline V gene. V was pared by 0 bases and J by 2 bases, with 3 bases of the junction left unmatched. The CDR3 spans 15 residues. The CDR3: CASSLGGGGQETQYF. The CDR3 coding sequence is TGCGCCAGCAGCTTGGGAGGCGGGGGGCAAGAGACCCAGTACTTC. Filled out from reference TRBV5-1 and TRBJ2-5, the complete variable domain reads KAGVTQTPRYLIKTRGQQVTLSCSPISGHRSVSWYQQTPGQGLQFLFEYFSETQRNKGNFPGRFSGRQFSNSRSEMNVSTLELGDSALYLCASSLGGGGQETQYFGPGTRLLVL.

This clone was found once. The chain uses TRBV5-6 and TRBJ2-1; 8 positions match TRBD2. Germline lookup yields CDR1 SGHDT and CDR2 YYEEEE. The CDR3 is 16 amino acids. Trimming took 2 bases from V and 0 from J; bases not matched to a gene: 4. The DNA of the CDR3 is TGTGCCAGCAGCTTCTTAGCGGGGAGCTCCTACAATGAGCAGTTCTTC. This sequence encodes CASSFLAGSSYNEQFF.

V usage is TRBV4-1 and J usage is TRBJ1-4, with D possibly TRBD1 on 5 matching bases. CDR1 is MGHRA, CDR2 YSYEKL, per germline. This CDR3 spans 15 amino acids. The V gene lost 0 bases and the J gene lost 8 bases, with 13 bases spanning the gap. In DNA, the CDR3 is TGCGCCAGCAGCCAAGAAGGCGGGGGTTGGGAAAAACTGTTTTTT. Translating it yields CASSQEGGGWEKLFF.

V usage is TRBV5-1 and J usage is TRBJ2-1, with D uncertain. The germline V and J ends were trimmed by 0 bases and 5 bases, with 9 bases remaining between them. Per germline, CDR1 SGHRS and CDR2 YFSETQ. The CDR3 extends over 14 amino acids. The DNA for the CDR3 is TGCGCCAGCAGCTTGGAAGCTTATAACAATGAGCAGTTCTTC. Protein product: CASSLEAYNNEQFF.

The genes are TRBV2 and TRBJ2-7, with a tentative D call TRBD2 (6 bases). V lost 4 bases and J lost 6, with 10 bases in between. The CDR3 consists of 12 residues. CDR1 SNHLY and CDR2 FYNNEI come from the germline V gene. This CDR3 reads CASSGLVVEQYF. DNA for the CDR3: TGTGCCAGCAGTGGACTAGTCGTCGAGCAGTACTTC.